This TCR beta chain was identified during a study of blood T cells in healthy people across ages. General study findings and limits: It was the long-lived donors that had more naive CD4+ cells and higher diversity than aged donors. A strong correlation was found between TCR beta diversity and the percentage of naive T cells.

Trimming removed 0 bases from V and 10 bases from J; junction bases left unmatched: 12. Germline V CDR1 and CDR2: SGDLS, YYNGEE. This CDR3 has 16 amino acids. As regards this clonotype: The antigen is unknown.

Through a sample-barcoded 5' primer and a J-beta primer mix, a second PCR was run for 7 to 11 cycles. TCRdb recomputed calls from the 5' RACE reads with MiXCR, one row per CDR3 protein. The table records 750,000 to 1,000,000 distinct CDR3 sequences, roughly 28% of them present only once. These data were likewise used in another study, on T cells of mothers and their children.

V gene TRBV9 combines with J gene TRBJ2-1, with TRBD2 identical over 8 bases. The specimen sequenced was blood. The sequence was obtained from a woman in her forties in good health. CDR3 region: CASSVGGGGTSVEQFF. The CDR3 DNA is TGTGCCAGCAGCGTAGGCGGCGGGGGGACCTCAGTGGAGCAGTTCTTC. Filled out from reference TRBV9 and TRBJ2-1, the complete variable domain reads DSGVTQTPKHLITATGQRVTLRCSPRSGDLSVYWYQQSLDQGLQFLIQYYNGEERAKGNILERFSAQQFPDLHSELNLSSLELGDSALYFCASSVGGGGTSVEQFFGPGTRLTVL.